This TCR beta chain was captured by sequencing in a study of OX40 agonist ivuxolimab in advanced cancers. Study summary: Patients received ivuxolimab, an agonistic anti-OX40 (CD134) antibody. Study observations and caveats: At doses 0.1 to 3.0 mg/kg, CD4+ and CD8+ clones expanded.

Produced via immunoSEQ multiplex PCR; TCRdb's table is partial and in-frame only. The profile covers around 87,000 clones, with approximately 94% appearing a single time and about 2.4% taken by the ten largest. CDR3 length: 15 residues. Trimming took off 1 base at V and 6 bases at J, with 13 bases between the two ends. Germline values: CDR1 SGHAT, CDR2 FQNNGV. For this clone: Its cognate antigen is unknown.

The sequence was collected from an adult with an advanced solid tumor such as melanoma, head and neck, liver or kidney cancer. The sample in question was CD4+ or CD8+ T cells sorted from blood, obtained in a trial of the OX40 agonist ivuxolimab. V gene TRBV11-2 combines with J gene TRBJ2-1, with TRBD2 as a possible D gene (6 bases). The DNA of the CDR3 is TGTGCCAGCAGCTTAGGCGCTAGCGTAGGCAATGAGCAGTTCTTC. Protein product: CASSLGASVGNEQFF.